These 21 T cell receptor beta chains were all obtained from the same sample, sequenced in a study of Graves' ophthalmopathy and Graves' hyperthyroidism. As the template, RNA transcripts were used to amplify TCR beta CDR3 regions. An initial RT-PCR round employing HTBI primers preceded a second-round multiplex PCR. TCRdb ran MiXCR on the multiplex PCR reads and lists one entry per CDR3 protein. The table includes about 620,000 distinct CDR3 sequences, over 20% detected once. Material: peripheral blood. These receptors all stem from a woman younger than 35 with stable Graves' hyperthyroidism. Some clones in this sample may be carry-over from other donors' samples.

The sample holds a few counts of this clonotype. V gene TRBV28 combines with J gene TRBJ2-5; D is uncertain. CDR3 length: 14 residues. The germline CDR1 and CDR2 sequences are MDHEN and SYDVKM. Trimming removed 5 bases at V and 5 bases at J, with 15 bases between. CDR3 coding DNA: TGTGCCAGCAGTCCTCACAGAGTATCGGAGACCCAGTACTTC. Protein sequence: CASSPHRVSETQYF.

This clonotype was found many times. J is TRBJ1-6 and V is TRBV5-1, with a weak D call TRBD1 (6 bases). Trimming removed 3 bases at V and 7 bases at J, with 14 bases between. This CDR3 is built from 15 residues. The germline V gene has CDR1 SGHRS and CDR2 YFSETQ. The CDR3 region has the DNA TGCGCCAGCAGCTCCTTGGACAGCCGGAATTCACCCCTCCACTTT. It codes for CASSSLDSRNSPLHF.

This clonotype was counted at least ten times. The chain uses TRBV5-1 and TRBJ1-5; no definite D call. The length of the CDR3 is 17 residues. CDR1 and CDR2 from the germline V gene are SGHRS and YFSETQ. V gave up 4 bases and J gave up 9 bases, with 26 bases separating them. CDR3 sequence (DNA): TGCGCCAGCAGCCCTGGCATATTCGGCGGTCAATCATCGCCCCAGCATTTT. Translated: CASSPGIFGGQSSPQHF.

This clonotype was observed at least ten times. The chain carries TRBV20-1 and TRBJ1-1, with 8 bases identical to TRBD1. Germline V gene lookup returns CDR1 DFQATT and CDR2 SNEGSKA (reference sequence). The V gene end was trimmed by 1 base and the J gene end by 5 bases; junction bases not matched to a gene: 3. The CDR3 is 13 amino acids. CDR3 sequence: CSARGTGKTEAFF. The CDR3 nucleotides are TGCAGTGCTAGAGGGACAGGGAAGACTGAAGCTTTCTTT.

The V and J genes are TRBV6-2 or TRBV6-3 and TRBJ2-7; D is perhaps TRBD2 (6 bases). The CDR3 runs to 18 residues. Between the trimmed V and J ends, which lost 0 bases and 0 bases, there was a span of 18 bases. The germline gives CDR1 MNHEY, CDR2 SVGEGT. CDR3 sequence: CASSYSVGSRESSYEQYF. The CDR3 bases are TGTGCCAGCAGTTACTCGGTCGGATCACGGGAGAGCTCCTACGAGCAGTACTTC.

This clonotype showed up many times. This chain connects TRBV12-3 or TRBV12-4 to TRBJ1-6; TRBD1 might be the D (5 bases). Trimming shortened V by 7 bases and J by 8 bases, and 18 bases separated the two germline ends. This CDR3 region has 15 residues. CDR3 nucleotides: TGTGCCAGCAACGAAGGCCAGGGTTTATATTCACCCCTCCACTTT. It codes for CASNEGQGLYSPLHF.

The sample holds one count of this clonotype. The chain combines TRBV20-1 with TRBJ2-7; 7 nucleotides match TRBD1. V trimming: 2 bases; J trimming: 2 bases; junction bases outside the gene matches: 6. Per germline, CDR1 DFQATT and CDR2 SNEGSKA (reference sequence). The CDR3 runs to 14 residues. The CDR3 protein is CSARHSGGAYEQYF. CDR3 in DNA: TGCAGTGCTAGACACTCAGGGGGAGCCTACGAGCAGTACTTC.

This chain joins TRBV5-1 and TRBJ2-4; the D gene is possibly TRBD2 (5 bases). V shed 1 base and J shed 6 bases, with 11 bases lying between them. CDR1 is SGHRS, CDR2 YFSETQ, per germline. There are 14 residues in the CDR3. In DNA form, the CDR3 reads TGCGCCAGCAGCTTGTTTCTAGCTATAAACATTCAGTACTTC. Amino acid sequence: CASSLFLAINIQYF.

This clonotype was seen at least ten times. The rearrangement links TRBV30 to TRBJ1-1; unclear D gene. The V end was cut by 2 bases, the J end by 4 bases, with 5 bases between. The CDR3 has 11 amino acids. Germline assignment: CDR1 GTSNPN and CDR2 SVGIG (reference sequence). CDR3 loop: CAWSRTTEAFF. CDR3 coding DNA: TGTGCCTGGAGTAGAACCACTGAAGCTTTCTTT.

This clonotype was seen repeatedly, ten times or more. The gene calls are TRBV6-1 and TRBJ1-1; tentative D call: TRBD1 (5 bases). The CDR3 is 13 amino acids. From germline, CDR1 is MNHNS and CDR2 SASEGT. Trimming removed 4 bases at V and 3 bases at J, with 9 bases between. The CDR3 protein is CASSAWGDTEAFF. The CDR3 DNA is TGTGCCAGCAGTGCGTGGGGCGACACTGAAGCTTTCTTT.

This chain connects TRBV6-5 to TRBJ2-7; D is uncertain. The V gene's germline CDR1 is MNHEY and CDR2 SVGAGI. The germline V and J ends were trimmed by 0 bases and 2 bases, with 5 bases remaining between them. The CDR3 loop spans 13 amino acids. Written as DNA, the CDR3 is TGTGCCAGCAGTTACTCGTCTCCCTACGAGCAGTACTTC. Its translation is CASSYSSPYEQYF.

In its sample, this clonotype was seen once. This chain joins TRBV11-2 and TRBJ2-7; 9 bases line up with TRBD1. CDR3 length: 15 amino acids. Germline lookup yields CDR1 SGHAT and CDR2 FQNNGV. V lost 6 bases to trimming and J lost 3 bases; unmatched junction nucleotides: 9. The CDR3 is CASSSPGQGGYEQYF. Written as DNA, the CDR3 is TGTGCCAGCAGTTCCCCGGGACAGGGTGGCTACGAGCAGTACTTC. The entire variable domain, with the rest obtained from reference TRBV11-2 and TRBJ2-7, is as follows: EAGVAQSPRYKIIEKRQSVAFWCNPISGHATLYWYQQILGQGPKLLIQFQNNGVVDDSQLPKDRFSAERLKGVDSTLKIQPAKLEDSAVYLCASSSPGQGGYEQYFGPGTRLTVT.

The sample holds many counts of this clonotype. The V and J genes are TRBV27 and TRBJ2-7; TRBD1 might be the D (5 bases). The germline gives CDR1 MNHEY, CDR2 SMNVEV (reference sequence). CDR3 length equals 16 residues. V was shortened by 5 bases and J by 2 bases, with 19 bases between the two germline ends. CDR3 sequence: CASSPYPYRRPYEQYF. The CDR3 DNA sequence: TGTGCCAGCAGTCCCTACCCCTACAGGAGACCCTACGAGCAGTACTTC.

At least ten counts were recorded for this clonotype. The CDR3 DNA sequence: TGTGCCAGCAGTGATAGACACGGCAATCAGCCCCAGCATTTT. Its protein is CASSDRHGNQPQHF. The gene calls are TRBV6-1 and TRBJ1-5; D is unresolved. The ends were cut back, 3 bases at V and 2 bases at J, with 8 bases in the middle. The CDR3 has 14 residues. CDR1 and CDR2 (germline): MNHNS, SASEGT.

This clonotype has a handful of counts. Sequence at one end of the junction differs from germline and may be a read error. This chain uses TRBV7-8 with TRBJ2-4, with 8 bases fitting TRBD1. CDR1 SGHVS and CDR2 FQNEAQ come from the germline V gene. The CDR3 loop spans 12 amino acids. This chain's CDR3 is CASRGQVGIKYF. As DNA, the CDR3 is TGTGCCAGCAGGGGACAGGTTGGCATTAAGTACTTC.

This clonotype was observed a few times. The V gene is TRBV7-2, the J gene TRBJ2-2, with D perhaps matching TRBD2 (5 bases). With 4 bases removed from V and 8 bases from J, the gap between germline ends came to 14 bases. The germline CDR1 and CDR2 sequences are SGHTA and FQGNSA. The CDR3 has 14 residues. The CDR3 DNA sequence: TGTGCCAGCAGCTCAAGAACCGGGGAGGGGGAGCTGTTTTTT. Amino acids: CASSSRTGEGELFF.

This clonotype showed up many times. The V gene is TRBV11-2, the J gene TRBJ1-5, with D maybe TRBD1 (5 bases). This CDR3 is built from 18 residues. Germline V gives CDR1 SGHAT, CDR2 FQNNGV. Trimming took off 1 base at V and 0 bases at J, with 16 bases between the two ends. CDR3 residues: CASSLVPGGMYSNQPQHF. The DNA of the CDR3 is TGTGCCAGCAGCTTAGTTCCGGGGGGGATGTATAGCAATCAGCCCCAGCATTTT.

The chain recombines TRBV5-1 with TRBJ1-3; a possible D gene is TRBD1 (6 bases). Germline CDR1 SGHRS, CDR2 YFSETQ. This CDR3 is 15 amino acids long. V was clipped by 4 bases and J by 0 bases, with 11 bases between them. CDR3 region: CASSGQSSSGNTIYF. The CDR3, as DNA: TGCGCCAGCAGCGGACAGTCGAGCTCTGGAAACACCATATATTTT.

At least ten counts were recorded for this clonotype. The chain combines TRBV6-1 with TRBJ1-1; TRBD1 agrees at 7 bases. Germline V gene lookup returns CDR1 MNHNS and CDR2 SASEGT. The CDR3 covers 15 residues. The ends lost 7 bases at V and 5 bases at J; junction bases unmatched: 13. DNA for the CDR3: TGTGCCAGCATATTTGCTCGGACAGGTAGAACTGAAGCTTTCTTT. Its protein product is CASIFARTGRTEAFF.

The sample holds a few counts of this clonotype. Being one base from a much bigger clone, this may be a read error. The V and J genes are TRBV15 and TRBJ2-5; unclear D gene. The germline V gene has CDR1 LNHNV and CDR2 YYDKDF (reference sequence). This CDR3 has 15 amino acids. The CDR3 nucleotides read TGTGCCACCAGCAGAGATAAGGAGATGGGTGAGACCCGGTACTTC. Protein product: CATSRDKEMGETRYF.

The sample holds many counts of this clonotype. The CDR3 sequence: CASSRGQGPETQYF. Here the CDR3 DNA reads TGTGCCAGTAGTCGAGGACAGGGCCCAGAGACCCAGTACTTC. The V and J genes are TRBV6-2 or TRBV6-3 and TRBJ2-5, with 8 bases that match TRBD1. Germline V gene data show CDR1 as MNHEY and CDR2 as SVGEGT. After removal of 9 bases from V and 4 bases from J, the junction contained 10 bases not matched to a gene. This CDR3 comprises 14 residues.